This TCR beta chain was captured in a study of regulatory T cells in long-lasting Graves disease. Germline lookup yields CDR1 SGHTA and CDR2 FQGNSA. The CDR3 totals 16 residues. The J segment lost 4 bases and the V segment lost 2 bases, leaving 6 bases of the junction unmatched. Time point noted: newly diagnosed GD, antithyroid drugs for less than 3 months. PBMC-derived RNA was used for the TCR library. Patients of an endocrinology department in Xi'an, China, were included. TCR beta libraries were built with iRepertoire HTBI primers and Arm-PCR of CDR3 regions. MiXCR, run by TCRdb on the multiplex PCR reads, gives a single entry per CDR3 protein. The sample includes roughly 440,000 distinct CDR3 sequences, roughly 15% seen only once; the top ten take 20% to 25%. This clonotype was counted at least ten times. The antigen remains unidentified. Findings and limits, study-wide: Having few samples may have compromised the accuracy. The study found TRBV28, TRBJ1-2 and TRBJ2-5 favored in persistent disease.

A further study also used this sample, focusing on T cells in Graves' hyperthyroidism and ophthalmopathy. As reported in that work: Before onset, by a median of around 6.4 months, the model predicted ophthalmopathy.

The receptor's source is a young woman with Graves disease. Sequencing used peripheral blood mononuclear cells (PBMCs), obtained at new diagnosis, from a patient treated with antithyroid drugs. The chain uses TRBV7-2 and TRBJ2-1, with TRBD2 identical over 9 bases. DNA for the CDR3: TGTGCCAGCAGCTTAACCCGACTAGCGGAATACAATGAGCAGTTCTTC. Encoded protein: CASSLTRLAEYNEQFF.